Given below is one T cell receptor (beta chain) in context. It has no known antigen specificity. No per-base quality is available; no much larger clone lies one base away. The trial excluded patients who had a history of autoimmune disease or were on systemic immunosuppression. Peripheral blood for TCR sequencing was collected from all dose cohorts at baseline, on cycle 4 day 1, and on cycle 7 day 1. The samples were taken from a phase I, first-in-human, multicenter, open-label dose-escalation trial of ivuxolimab. Adults with locally advanced or metastatic head and neck squamous cell, hepatocellular, melanoma or renal cell carcinoma were enrolled in the trial. Before TCR sequencing, CD4+ T cells and CD8+ T cells from peripheral blood were sorted into separate populations. These data come from a study of OX40 agonist ivuxolimab in advanced cancers. Broadly, across the study: The costimulatory receptor OX40 (CD134) was targeted by ivuxolimab, a fully human IgG2 agonistic monoclonal antibody. Intravenous ivuxolimab was administered to patients every 2 weeks at six dose levels: 0.01, 0.1, 0.3, 1.5, 3 and 10 mg/kg. Among the approximately 50 dose-escalation patients, approximately 20 had hepatocellular carcinoma, roughly 15 melanoma, 9 renal cell carcinoma and 9 head and neck cancer. The dose-escalation cohort was around 84% male with a mean age of around 64 years, ranging from roughly 20 to 80. Prior anti-PD-1, anti-PD-L1 or anti-CTLA-4 therapy was permitted, and roughly two fifths of dose-escalation patients had received checkpoint inhibitors. Partial responses occurred in three dose-escalation patients, of whom one had hepatocellular carcinoma and two had cutaneous melanoma. Peripheral TCRbeta sequencing aimed to test whether ivuxolimab altered TCR sequence diversity and caused clonal T-cell expansion. The paper describes the monotherapy dose-escalation part (N ≈ 50 patients) of the phase I trial of ivuxolimab. Overall results and qualifications from the work: After ivuxolimab, expanded clones were on average more numerous among CD8+ T cells than among CD4+ T cells. Low levels of normalized T-cell clonal expansion were also seen in some patients who did not respond. Which antigens the clonally expanded peripheral T cells were specific for was not determined. In partial responders in the 0.1-3.0 mg/kg groups, normalized peripheral clonal expansion was found to be among the lowest, especially among CD8+ T cells. Clonal expansion of both CD4+ and CD8+ blood T cells was observed from baseline to week 6 at doses 0.1 to 3.0 mg/kg.

For sequencing of the TCRbeta CDR3 region, genomic DNA was extracted from the sorted cells. TCRbeta CDR3 regions were sequenced using the immunoSEQ Assay. In TCRdb, the immuneACCESS table is reduced to in-frame sequences with V and J assigned. These tables do not hold every clone; where another copy was compared, an unresolved V gene accounts for under half, and the others remain unexplained. The sample table contains 100,000 to 150,000 clones; only one count was recorded for approximately 94% of them. More than 0.9% of the sample belongs to the ten largest clones. This sequence originates from an adult with an advanced solid tumor such as melanoma, head and neck, liver or kidney cancer. The starting material was CD4+ or CD8+ T cells sorted from blood, obtained in a trial of the OX40 agonist ivuxolimab.

CDR3 loop: CASSQDVLTNTIYF. The nucleotides read TGCGCCAGCAGCCAAGACGTATTAACGAACACCATATATTTT. The chain uses TRBV4-1 and TRBJ1-3, with the D gene call left open. Reading from cysteine to phenylalanine, the CDR3 counts 14 amino acids. The CDR3 DNA has 42 bases and is translated from base 1. V and J are truncated by 0 bases and 7 bases respectively, leaving an intervening sequence of 10 bases. CDR1 and CDR2, looked up from the germline V gene, are MGHRA and YSYEKL.